This TCR beta chain appears in the sequencing data of a study of blood T cell repertoires in COVID-19. Turning to the study itself: COVID-19 samples, acute and convalescent, were from the United States, Italy and Spain.

Germline values: CDR1 LGHNA, CDR2 YNFKEQ. The length of the CDR3 is 17 residues. With V trimmed by 0 bases and J by 4 bases, 10 bases remained unmatched. Some clones are missing from TCRdb's copy, which holds only in-frame ones; the method was immunoSEQ multiplex PCR. Among more than 45,000 clones, about 90% were seen once, and the ten largest hold 15% to 20%. The specimen sequenced was peripheral blood. The clonotype was recovered from a human donor with active COVID-19. The donor label of this sample is uncertain. The V gene is TRBV4-2, the J gene TRBJ2-3; TRBD2 agrees at 7 bases. The CDR3 protein is CASSQDGTGGAADTQYF. CDR3 nucleotides: TGTGCCAGCAGCCAAGATGGGACGGGGGGAGCCGCAGATACGCAGTATTTT.